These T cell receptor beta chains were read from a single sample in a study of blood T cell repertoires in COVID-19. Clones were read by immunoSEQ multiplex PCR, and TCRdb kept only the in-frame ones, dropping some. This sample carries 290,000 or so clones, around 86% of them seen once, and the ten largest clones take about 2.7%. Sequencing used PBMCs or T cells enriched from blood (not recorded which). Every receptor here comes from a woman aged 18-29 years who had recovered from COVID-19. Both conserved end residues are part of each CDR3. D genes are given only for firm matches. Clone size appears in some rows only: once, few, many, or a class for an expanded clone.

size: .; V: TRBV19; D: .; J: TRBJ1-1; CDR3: CASSDTGYLRDTFF; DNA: TGTGCCAGTAGCGACACAGGGTACCTCAGGGATACTTTCTTT
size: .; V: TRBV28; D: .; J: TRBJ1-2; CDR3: CASRQGGLQTNYGYTF; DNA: TGTGCCAGCAGACAGGGCGGATTACAGACTAACTATGGCTACACCTTC
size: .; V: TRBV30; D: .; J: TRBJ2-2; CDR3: CAWTVTYTGELFF; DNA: TGTGCCTGGACCGTGACTTACACCGGGGAGCTGTTTTTT
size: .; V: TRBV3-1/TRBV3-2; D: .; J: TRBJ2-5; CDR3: CASSQERTFTETQYF; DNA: TGTGCCAGCAGCCAAGAGAGGACTTTCACTGAGACCCAGTACTTC
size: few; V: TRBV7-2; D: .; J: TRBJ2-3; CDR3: CASSFASESTDTQYF; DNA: TGTGCCAGCAGCTTCGCTAGCGAAAGCACAGATACGCAGTATTTT
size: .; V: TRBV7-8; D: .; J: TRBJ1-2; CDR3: CASSLVQGRTNYGYTF; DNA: TGTGCCAGCAGCTTAGTACAGGGCCGTACTAACTATGGCTACACCTTC
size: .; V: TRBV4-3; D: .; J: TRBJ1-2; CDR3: CASSRATGTQDGYTF; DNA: TGCGCCAGCAGCCGAGCCACCGGGACTCAAGACGGCTACACCTTC
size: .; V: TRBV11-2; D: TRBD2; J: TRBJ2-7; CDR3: CASSSIAGRSYEQYF; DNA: TGTGCCAGCAGCTCTATAGCGGGAAGGTCCTACGAGCAGTACTTC
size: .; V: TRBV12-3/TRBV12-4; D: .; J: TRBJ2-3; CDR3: CASSLRREDTQYF; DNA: TGTGCCAGCAGTCTCCGAAGGGAGGATACGCAGTATTTT
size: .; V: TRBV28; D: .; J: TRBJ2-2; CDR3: CASSLSWRLGDTGELFF; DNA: TGTGCCAGCAGTTTATCTTGGAGACTAGGAGACACCGGGGAGCTGTTTTTT
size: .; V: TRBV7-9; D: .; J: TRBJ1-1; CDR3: CASSLQFTEAFF; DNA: TGTGCCAGCAGCTTACAATTCACTGAAGCTTTCTTT
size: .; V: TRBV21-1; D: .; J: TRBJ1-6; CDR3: CASSTPGLRMSYNSPLHF; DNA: TGTGCCAGCAGCACGCCTGGACTGAGGATGTCCTATAATTCACCCCTCCACTTT
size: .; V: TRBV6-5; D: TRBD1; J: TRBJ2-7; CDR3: CASSYSTGDGPYEQYF; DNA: TGTGCCAGCAGTTACTCGACAGGGGATGGGCCTTACGAGCAGTACTTC
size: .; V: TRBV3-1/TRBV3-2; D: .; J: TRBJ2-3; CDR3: CASSHSGSGVPSVVTQYF; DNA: TGTGCCAGCAGCCATTCCGGATCGGGAGTTCCCTCGGTGGTTACGCAGTATTTT
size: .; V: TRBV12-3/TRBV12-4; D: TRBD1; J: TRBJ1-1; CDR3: CASSFRGFTEAFF; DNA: TGTGCCAGCAGTTTCAGGGGGTTCACTGAAGCTTTCTTT
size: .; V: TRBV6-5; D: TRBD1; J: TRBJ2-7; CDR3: CASSYAGQGAYEQYF; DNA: TGTGCCAGCAGTTACGCGGGACAGGGGGCCTACGAGCAGTACTTC
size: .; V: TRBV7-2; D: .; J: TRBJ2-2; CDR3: CASSSASFALNTGELFF; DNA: TGTGCCAGCAGCTCCGCCTCCTTCGCGTTGAACACCGGGGAGCTGTTTTTT
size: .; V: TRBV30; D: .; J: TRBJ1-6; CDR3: CAWSVRGAVYNSPLHF; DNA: TGTGCCTGGAGTGTAAGGGGCGCAGTCTATAATTCACCCCTCCACTTT
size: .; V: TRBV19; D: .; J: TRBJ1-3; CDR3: CASGKVQGTGNTIYF; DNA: TGTGCCAGTGGAAAGGTGCAGGGCACTGGAAACACCATATATTTT
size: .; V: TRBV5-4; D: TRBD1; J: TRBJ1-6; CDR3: CASSFYGTGVSSPLHF; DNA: TGTGCCAGCAGCTTCTACGGGACAGGGGTTAGTTCACCCCTCCACTTT
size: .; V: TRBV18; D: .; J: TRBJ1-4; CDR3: CASSEDRSNEKLFF; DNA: TGTGCCAGCTCCGAGGACAGATCTAATGAAAAACTGTTTTTT
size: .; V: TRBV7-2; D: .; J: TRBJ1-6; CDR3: CASSVPPGKDNSPLHF; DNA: TGTGCCAGCAGCGTACCCCCGGGGAAGGATAATTCACCCCTCCACTTT
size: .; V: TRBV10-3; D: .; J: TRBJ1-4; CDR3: CAISQGTEEKLFF; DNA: TGTGCCATCTCCCAGGGGACGGAAGAAAAACTGTTTTTT
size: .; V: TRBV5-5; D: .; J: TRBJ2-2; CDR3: CASSLQGANTGELFF; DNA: TGTGCCAGCAGCTTGCAGGGTGCGAACACCGGGGAGCTGTTTTTT
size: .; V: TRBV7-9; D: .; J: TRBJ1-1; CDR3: CASSLPEGGATEAFF; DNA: TGTGCCAGCAGCCTCCCGGAAGGAGGAGCCACTGAAGCTTTCTTT
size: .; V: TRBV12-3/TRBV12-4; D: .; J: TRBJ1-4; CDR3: CASSHEAAGLFF; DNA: TGTGCCAGCAGCCACGAGGCAGCCGGACTGTTTTTT
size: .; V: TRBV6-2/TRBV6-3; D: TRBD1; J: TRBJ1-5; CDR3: CASSYSRQGRQPQHF; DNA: TGTGCCAGCAGTTACTCACGACAGGGAAGACAGCCCCAGCATTTT
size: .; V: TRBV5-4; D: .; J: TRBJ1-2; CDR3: CASSFFWTVDYGYTF; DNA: TGTGCCAGCAGCTTTTTTTGGACAGTGGACTATGGCTACACCTTC
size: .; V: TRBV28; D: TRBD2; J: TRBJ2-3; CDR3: CASSLGGADTQYF; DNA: TGTGCCAGCAGTTTGGGGGGGGCAGATACGCAGTATTTT
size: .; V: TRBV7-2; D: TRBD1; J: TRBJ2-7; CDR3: CASSPKFPGQGRSYEQYF; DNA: TGTGCCAGCAGCCCCAAGTTCCCTGGACAGGGAAGGTCCTACGAGCAGTACTTC
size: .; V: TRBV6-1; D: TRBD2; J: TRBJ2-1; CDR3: CASSEALLRTSGKKQFF; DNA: TGTGCCAGCAGTGAAGCGCTTCTGAGGACTAGCGGAAAGAAGCAGTTCTTC
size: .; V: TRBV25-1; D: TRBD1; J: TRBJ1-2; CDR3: CASSVGTALVYGYTF; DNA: TGTGCCAGCAGTGTCGGGACAGCTTTAGTCTATGGCTACACCTTC
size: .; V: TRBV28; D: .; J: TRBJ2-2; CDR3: CASKRGTNTGELFF; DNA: TGTGCCAGCAAACGGGGGACGAACACCGGGGAGCTGTTTTTT
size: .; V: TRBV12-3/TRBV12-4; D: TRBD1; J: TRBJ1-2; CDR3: CATNQGASPGYTF; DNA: TGTGCCACCAATCAGGGGGCTTCTCCTGGCTACACCTTC
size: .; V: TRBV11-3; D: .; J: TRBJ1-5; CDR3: CASSSSNRDQPQHF; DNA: TGTGCCAGCAGCTCCTCGAACAGGGATCAGCCCCAGCATTTT
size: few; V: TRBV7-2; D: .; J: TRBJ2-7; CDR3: CASTPSGGQTYEQYF; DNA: TGTGCCAGCACCCCCAGCGGAGGACAGACCTACGAGCAGTACTTC
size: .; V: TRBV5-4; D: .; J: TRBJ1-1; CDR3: CASSLGQEAFF; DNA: TGTGCCAGCAGCTTGGGGCAAGAAGCTTTCTTT
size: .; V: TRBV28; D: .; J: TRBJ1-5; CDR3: CASSFHSQLNGVFQPQHF; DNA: TGTGCCAGCAGTTTTCACAGCCAACTCAACGGGGTTTTTCAGCCCCAGCATTTT
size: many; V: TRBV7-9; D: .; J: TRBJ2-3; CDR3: CASKSSSADTQYF; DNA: TGTGCCAGCAAAAGTTCATCGGCAGATACGCAGTATTTT